The clone carrying this TCR beta chain was observed at least ten times. Its antigen remains unknown. The data were obtained in a study of identical twins. Study-level points and caveats: A lower insertion count was a feature of abundant cord blood beta clonotypes, with no such feature in memory repertoires. For monozygotic twins, models underestimated out-of-frame TCR alpha sharing.

Among all donors, each was a healthy Caucasian. Trimming took 4 bases from V and 1 from J; bases not matched to a gene: 9. In germline, CDR1 is SQVTM, CDR2 ANQGSEA. This CDR3 region has 15 residues. Template switching, a step in the protocol, added a universal primer site, and cDNA carried unique molecular identifiers. Using its own MiXCR run on the 5' RACE reads, TCRdb lists one record per CDR3 protein. The sample lists some 600,000 distinct CDR3 sequences; 7.1% were seen once. These sequences were also reported in another study, on yellow fever vaccine responses in identical twins.

The receptor was isolated from a young woman in good health. The sequencing sample was made of PBMCs. This rearrangement joins TRBV29-1 to TRBJ1-1; 7 bases agree with TRBD1. CDR3 in DNA: TGCAGCGTTGTATTAAGGGGGCGGAGGAACACTGAAGCTTTCTTT. Protein sequence: CSVVLRGRRNTEAFF.